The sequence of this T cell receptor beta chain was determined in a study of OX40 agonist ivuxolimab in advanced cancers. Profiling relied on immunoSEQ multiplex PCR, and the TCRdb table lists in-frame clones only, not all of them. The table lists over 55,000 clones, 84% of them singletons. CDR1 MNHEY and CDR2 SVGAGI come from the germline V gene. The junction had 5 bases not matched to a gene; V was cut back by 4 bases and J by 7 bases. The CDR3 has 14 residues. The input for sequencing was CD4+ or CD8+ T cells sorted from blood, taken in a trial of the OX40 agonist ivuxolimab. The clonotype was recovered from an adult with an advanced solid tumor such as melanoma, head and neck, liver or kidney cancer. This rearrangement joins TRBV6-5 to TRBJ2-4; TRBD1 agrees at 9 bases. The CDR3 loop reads CASSSGTGMNIQYF. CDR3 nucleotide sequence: TGTGCCAGCAGTTCCGGGACAGGGATGAACATTCAGTACTTC.